One T cell receptor (beta chain) is described in this entry. Its antigen is not known. The data derive from a study of CD8+CD57+ T cells in acquired aplastic anemia. Study background: The DNA of sorted CD4+ and CD8+ cells averaged roughly 3.2 ug. For CD4+ cells, healthy donors had an average of about 9.9 million reads. Study-level points and caveats: Patients and controls shared roughly 31 CD8+ CDR3 sequences, highly expressed in patients. Significant differences in CD8+ Simpson's diversity were not observed between patients and controls.

Researchers used genomic DNA as the template to profile TCR beta VDJ and CDR3. TCRdb ran MiXCR on the reads and lists one entry per CDR3 protein. The sample lists about 210,000 distinct CDR3 sequences; 34% were seen once. The CDR3 runs to 13 residues. V was pared by 4 bases and J by 2 bases, with 3 bases of the junction left unmatched. CDR1 DFQATT and CDR2 SNEGSKA come from the germline V gene (reference sequence). Input material: sorted CD4+, CD8+, or CD8+CD57+ T cells (not recorded which) from PBMCs. The receptor's source is a human donor in good health, serving as a control. The chain links TRBV20-1 to TRBJ1-2; 8 bases line up with TRBD1. Here the CDR3 reads CSAKDRGNYGYTF. CDR3 DNA: TGCAGTGCTAAAGACAGGGGCAACTATGGCTACACCTTC.